This TCR beta chain was identified in a study of CD8 T cells in ankylosing spondylitis. This clonotype was seen at least ten times. The CDR3 is made up of 14 amino acids. The germline V and J ends were trimmed by 1 base and 3 bases, with 9 bases remaining between them. The germline V gene encodes CDR1 KGHSH and CDR2 LQKENI. TCRdb recomputed calls from the 5' RACE reads with MiXCR, one row per CDR3 protein. The sample has 250,000 to 400,000 distinct CDR3 sequences, more than 9% seen once; the top ten hold about 10%. J is TRBJ1-1 and V is TRBV18; the D is unclear. The sequencing input was blood, either unsorted or a sorted T cell fraction (not recorded which). This receptor was obtained from a female donor with ankylosing spondylitis or in good health (not recorded which). The CDR3 here is CASSPLTGHTEAFF. The DNA of the CDR3 is TGTGCCAGCTCACCACTAACGGGTCACACTGAAGCTTTCTTT.